Each of the 27 T cell receptor beta chains below was sequenced from the same sample in a study of cytomegalovirus exposure and HLA in healthy donors. Primers included in the PCR were 60 Vbeta and 13 Jbeta primers. The repertoire was sequenced with immunoSEQ multiplex PCR; TCRdb's copy has only in-frame clones and lacks some. The sample shows hundreds of thousands of clones, approximately 82% of them seen only once. Sequencing was carried out using PBMCs. Receptors were obtained from a middle-aged woman in good health and CMV-seronegative.

This clone was detected only a few times. The chain links TRBV27 to TRBJ1-1; 8 bases fit TRBD1. With V trimmed by 5 bases and J by 4 bases, 3 bases remained unmatched. Germline V gene lookup returns CDR1 MNHEY and CDR2 SMNVEV (reference sequence). The CDR3 is 13 amino acids. The CDR3 reads CASSPGQATEAFF. CDR3 sequence (DNA): TGTGCCAGCAGTCCGGGACAGGCCACTGAAGCTTTCTTT.

Here the CDR3 reads CASSLGARGNEQFF. CDR3 bases: TGTGCCAGCAGTTTAGGGGCCCGAGGCAATGAGCAGTTCTTC. The chain combines TRBV28 with TRBJ2-1; D perhaps matches TRBD1 (5 bases). The V and J ends lost 2 bases and 6 bases respectively, with 11 bases between them. This CDR3 spans 14 amino acids. In germline, CDR1 is MDHEN, CDR2 SYDVKM.

The chain combines TRBV4-3 with TRBJ2-5; TRBD1 aligns across 9 bases. From germline, CDR1 is LGHNA and CDR2 YSLEER. V shed 0 bases, J shed 4 bases, and the junction held 3 bases outside the gene matches. The CDR3 consists of 15 residues. The CDR3 region has the DNA TGCGCCAGCAGCCAAGAAGGGACAGGGTTAGAGACCCAGTACTTC. Translation gives CASSQEGTGLETQYF.

This clone was detected once. The chain employs TRBV7-2 and TRBJ1-5, with D perhaps matching TRBD1 (5 bases). In germline, CDR1 is SGHTA, CDR2 FQGNSA. This CDR3 region has 15 residues. Trimming pared 5 bases from V and 4 bases from J, leaving 15 bases between. CDR3 sequence: CASSPSWTQNQPQHF. The CDR3 DNA is TGTGCCAGCAGCCCGTCCTGGACACAAAATCAGCCCCAGCATTTT.

In DNA form, the CDR3 reads TGTGCCAGCAGCCGCTCCCGGGACGGGGGGTCTTTCTTT. The encoded protein is CASSRSRDGGSFF. The chain couples TRBV14 to TRBJ1-1, with D possibly being TRBD1 (5 bases). Trimming cost V 4 bases and J 12 bases, with 18 bases left between them. The CDR3 spans 13 residues. Germline assignment: CDR1 SGHDN and CDR2 FVKESK.

V usage is TRBV7-2 and J usage is TRBJ2-1, with TRBD2 matching 7 bases. Germline CDR1 reads SGHTA; CDR2 reads FQGNSA. With 2 bases clipped from V and 9 bases from J, the junction kept 10 bases outside the gene matches. The length of the CDR3 is 15 residues. The CDR3 loop reads CASSLIQRGGSEQFF. DNA of the CDR3: TGTGCCAGCAGCTTAATCCAGCGGGGTGGGAGTGAGCAGTTCTTC.

A word on this clone: The junction and the germline gene differ at one end; a read error may be behind it. The genes are TRBV7-9 and TRBJ2-7; no clear D. The germline V gene encodes CDR1 SEHNR and CDR2 FQNEAQ (reference sequence). The CDR3 length is 12 residues. CDR3 loop: CSSSQSTRRQYF. DNA for the CDR3: TGTTCCAGCAGTCAAAGTACGAGAAGGCAGTACTTC.

The rearrangement joins TRBV7-2 to TRBJ1-4; no clear D gene. CDR3 length equals 15 residues. The V gene's germline CDR1 is SGHTA and CDR2 FQGNSA. V shed 5 bases and J shed 7 bases, with 17 bases lying between them. This CDR3 reads CASSLRWANSEKLFF. CDR3 DNA sequence: TGTGCCAGCAGCCTTAGGTGGGCGAACTCTGAAAAACTGTTTTTT. Full variable domain (remainder filled in from reference TRBV7-2 and TRBJ1-4): GAGVSQSPSNKVTEKGKDVELRCDPISGHTALYWYRQSLGQGLEFLIYFQGNSAPDKSGLPSDRFSAERTGGSVSTLTIQRTQQEDSAVYLCASSLRWANSEKLFFGSGTQLSVL.

This chain uses TRBV4-3 with TRBJ2-4, with a tentative D call TRBD1 (5 bases). The CDR3 has 15 amino acids. Germline values: CDR1 LGHNA, CDR2 YSLEER. Trimming stripped 2 bases from V and 2 bases from J, with 10 bases between. CDR3 DNA sequence: TGCGCCAGCAGCCAATACCAGGGCTCCAAAAACATTCAGTACTTC. Its protein is CASSQYQGSKNIQYF.

This clone was detected only a few times. This chain links TRBV6-5 with TRBJ1-3; 7 bases align to TRBD1. The CDR3 consists of 16 residues. Germline V gives CDR1 MNHEY, CDR2 SVGAGI. The V gene end was trimmed by 4 bases and the J gene end by 3 bases; junction bases not matched to a gene: 9. CDR3 sequence: CASSSTGSRGGNTIYF. Written as DNA, the CDR3 is TGTGCCAGCAGTTCGACAGGGTCCCGGGGTGGAAACACCATATATTTT.

The sample holds one count of this clone. This chain connects TRBV10-3 to TRBJ2-3, with TRBD1 identical over 7 bases. Germline CDR1 is ENHRY and CDR2 is SYGVKD. The CDR3 runs 14 residues. Trimming took 11 bases from V and 5 from J; bases not matched to a gene: 13. The CDR3 spells CAASMTGSRDTQYF. The CDR3 bases are TGTGCCGCCTCTATGACAGGGTCCCGAGATACGCAGTATTTT.

This clone was counted once. This sample also contains other DNA sequences that code for the same CDR3. The chain has TRBV5-6 and TRBJ2-1, with TRBD2 matching over 12 bases. The CDR3 contains 15 residues. V dropped 5 bases and J dropped 7; count of bases not matched to a gene: 7. Germline V CDR1 and CDR2: SGHDT, YYEEEE. The CDR3 loop reads CASSMTSGGPNEQFF. CDR3 sequence (DNA): TGTGCCAGCAGTATGACTAGCGGGGGACCTAATGAGCAGTTCTTC.

The genes are TRBV18 and TRBJ2-7, with 12 bases that match TRBD2. This CDR3 is 15 amino acids long. Germline V gene sequence: CDR1 KGHSH, CDR2 LQKENI. J gave up 6 bases and V 6 bases, and 9 bases lay outside the gene matches. The CDR3 coding sequence is TGTGCCAGCTCCCTGGCTAGCGGGGGGGCCTCCGAGCAGTACTTC. Residues: CASSLASGGASEQYF.

Only one count was recorded for this clone. The J gene is TRBJ2-5, the V gene TRBV7-9, with D unclear. Trimming shortened V by 3 bases and J by 1 base, and 9 bases separated the two germline ends. Germline assignment: CDR1 SEHNR and CDR2 FQNEAQ (reference sequence). The CDR3 consists of 14 residues. The CDR3 reads CASSFLALQETQYF. Written as DNA, the CDR3 is TGTGCCAGCAGCTTCTTAGCCCTCCAAGAGACCCAGTACTTC. The entire variable domain, with the rest obtained from reference TRBV7-9 and TRBJ2-5, is as follows: DTGVSQNPRHKITKRGQNVTFRCDPISEHNRLYWYRQTLGQGPEFLTYFQNEAQLEKSRLLSDRFSAERPKGSFSTLEIQRTEQGDSAMYLCASSFLALQETQYFGPGTRLLVL.

The rearrangement uses TRBV6-6 and TRBJ1-2; 8 bases match TRBD1. This CDR3 region has 15 residues. The V and J ends lost 0 bases and 8 bases, in that order; junction bases with no gene match: 8. The germline gives CDR1 MNHNY, CDR2 SVGAGI (reference sequence). The CDR3 DNA reads TGTGCCAGCAGTTACTCCAGGCAGGGGGCGGAAGGCTACACCTTC. As protein: CASSYSRQGAEGYTF.

In the case of this clone: This specimen includes other DNA sequences encoding the same CDR3. The chain joins TRBV7-8 to TRBJ1-2, with 7 bases lining up with TRBD1. The CDR3 extends over 13 amino acids. Losses at the gene ends were 5 bases for V and 2 bases for J; bases not matched to a gene: 2. The V gene's germline CDR1 is SGHVS and CDR2 FQNEAQ. The CDR3 here is CASSPGQNYGYTF. CDR3 DNA: TGTGCCAGCAGCCCGGGACAGAACTATGGCTACACCTTC. The full variable domain, in which reference TRBV7-8 and TRBJ1-2 provide the parts outside the CDR3, is GAGVSQSPRYKVAKRGQDVALRCDPISGHVSLFWYQQALGQGPEFLTYFQNEAQLDKSGLPSDRFFAERPEGSVSTLKIQRTQQEDSAVYLCASSPGQNYGYTFGSGTRLTVV.

The chain employs TRBV25-1 and TRBJ2-3; D is possibly TRBD1 (6 bases). Germline assignment: CDR1 MGHDK and CDR2 SYGVNS. V lost 4 bases, J lost 3 bases, and 11 bases lay in between. The CDR3 length is 14 residues. CDR3 DNA: TGTGCCAGCAGTGGGGGGCTGGGAACAGATACGCAGTATTTT. Encoded protein: CASSGGLGTDTQYF.

The V and J genes are TRBV12-5 and TRBJ1-1; D gene unclear. V was clipped by 3 bases and J by 1 base, with 6 bases between them. The germline CDR1 and CDR2 sequences are LGHNT and FRNRAP. This CDR3 is 13 amino acids long. The CDR3 nucleotides are TGTGCTAGTGGTTTCAGTGGGAACACTGAAGCTTTCTTT. It codes for CASGFSGNTEAFF.

This chain connects TRBV9 to TRBJ2-2, with 9 positions matching TRBD1. The CDR3 length is 21 residues. CDR1 SGDLS and CDR2 YYNGEE come from the germline V gene. The V segment lost 0 bases and the J segment 0 bases; nucleotides outside the gene matches: 15. CDR3 loop: CASSVVGGLGQGHPNTGELFF. In DNA form, the CDR3 reads TGTGCCAGCAGCGTAGTCGGAGGGCTAGGACAGGGGCACCCGAACACCGGGGAGCTGTTTTTT.

This clone has more than one count but fewer than ten. V and J are TRBV6-1 and TRBJ1-1; unclear D gene. The CDR3 covers 12 residues. V was cut by 3 bases and J by 11 bases, with 13 bases left in between. CDR1 MNHNS and CDR2 SASEGT come from the germline V gene. The CDR3 region has the DNA TGTGCCAGCAGTGATCAAAGTCCGGGGGCTTTCTTT. Its protein is CASSDQSPGAFF.

The rearrangement links TRBV19 to TRBJ2-1; TRBD1 is a possible D gene (7 bases). Germline loops: CDR1 LNHDA, CDR2 SQIVND (reference sequence). The CDR3 has 16 amino acids. V lost 6 bases to trimming and J lost 4 bases, with 19 bases between them. The DNA of the CDR3 is TGTGCCAGTAGACAAGACAGGGTTGGGACTTACAATGAGCAGTTCTTC. Its translation: CASRQDRVGTYNEQFF.

This chain connects TRBV7-3 to TRBJ2-7; 9 nucleotides match TRBD2. The V gene's germline CDR1 is SGHTA and CDR2 FQGTGA. The CDR3 length is 15 residues. V was pared by 1 base and J by 4 bases, with 5 bases of the junction left unmatched. The DNA for the CDR3 is TGTGCCAGCAGCTTAAACGGCGGGGGGGGATACGAGCAGTACTTC. This gives the protein CASSLNGGGGYEQYF.

The genes are TRBV6-5 and TRBJ1-1; 7 positions agree with TRBD1. This CDR3 has 14 amino acids. Germline loops: CDR1 MNHEY, CDR2 SVGAGI. V gave up 5 bases and J gave up 5 bases; unmatched junction bases: 8. The CDR3, as DNA: TGTGCCAGCAGTACGACAGGGCGATGGACTGAAGCTTTCTTT. Protein product: CASSTTGRWTEAFF.

This clone appeared once. The CDR3, as DNA: TGTGCCAGTGCGCCCAGCGGGGGAAAAGAGACCCAGTACTTC. Protein: CASAPSGGKETQYF. This chain connects TRBV19 to TRBJ2-5; TRBD2 matches at 8 bases. The CDR3 contains 14 residues. Germline V CDR1 and CDR2: LNHDA, SQIVND (reference sequence). The V and J ends lost 8 bases and 3 bases, in that order; junction bases with no gene match: 8.

The table lists this clone with a few counts. The chain joins TRBV5-4 to TRBJ1-2; maybe TRBD1 (6 bases). V shed 0 bases and J shed 4 bases, with 7 bases lying between them. The V gene's germline CDR1 is SGHNT and CDR2 YYREEE (reference sequence). The CDR3 runs 13 residues. DNA for the CDR3: TGTGCCAGCAGCTTGGGAGGGGGCTATGGCTACACCTTC. Protein product: CASSLGGGYGYTF.

In the case of this clone: The junction does not match germline at one end; this may be a read error. V and J are TRBV2 and TRBJ2-3, with 8 positions matching TRBD1. CDR1 and CDR2 (germline): SNHLY, FYNNEI. The CDR3 is 17 amino acids. The CDR3 DNA follows: TGTGCCAGCAGGGAAGACGGGACAGGTGGGGGCACAGATACGCAGTATTTT. As protein: CASREDGTGGGTDTQYF.

CDR3 sequence: CASSLQGSPGELFF. The DNA of the CDR3 is TGCGCCAGCAGCTTGCAGGGCTCCCCCGGGGAGCTGTTTTTT. The rearrangement links TRBV5-1 to TRBJ2-2; D might be TRBD1 (5 bases). Trimming removed 1 base at V and 6 bases at J, with 10 bases between. From germline, CDR1 is SGHRS and CDR2 YFSETQ. The CDR3 runs to 14 residues.